This TCR beta chain comes out of a study of cytomegalovirus exposure and HLA in healthy donors. The CDR3 is made up of 16 amino acids. Germline CDR1 is SGHDN and CDR2 is FVKESK. The V gene end was trimmed by 4 bases and the J gene end by 6 bases; junction bases not matched to a gene: 10. The PCR contained 60 Vbeta and 13 Jbeta primers. Clones were read by immunoSEQ multiplex PCR, and TCRdb kept only the in-frame ones, dropping some. The sample shows 100,000 to 150,000 clones, 60% to 85% of them seen only once. The chain is built from TRBV14 and TRBJ2-3; 10 bases map to TRBD2. The specimen was PBMCs. The sequence derives from a woman in her 40s in good health and CMV-seronegative. The CDR3 DNA is TGTGCCAGCAGCCTCAGTTTACTAGCGGGATGGGATACGCAGTATTTT. This gives the protein CASSLSLLAGWDTQYF.